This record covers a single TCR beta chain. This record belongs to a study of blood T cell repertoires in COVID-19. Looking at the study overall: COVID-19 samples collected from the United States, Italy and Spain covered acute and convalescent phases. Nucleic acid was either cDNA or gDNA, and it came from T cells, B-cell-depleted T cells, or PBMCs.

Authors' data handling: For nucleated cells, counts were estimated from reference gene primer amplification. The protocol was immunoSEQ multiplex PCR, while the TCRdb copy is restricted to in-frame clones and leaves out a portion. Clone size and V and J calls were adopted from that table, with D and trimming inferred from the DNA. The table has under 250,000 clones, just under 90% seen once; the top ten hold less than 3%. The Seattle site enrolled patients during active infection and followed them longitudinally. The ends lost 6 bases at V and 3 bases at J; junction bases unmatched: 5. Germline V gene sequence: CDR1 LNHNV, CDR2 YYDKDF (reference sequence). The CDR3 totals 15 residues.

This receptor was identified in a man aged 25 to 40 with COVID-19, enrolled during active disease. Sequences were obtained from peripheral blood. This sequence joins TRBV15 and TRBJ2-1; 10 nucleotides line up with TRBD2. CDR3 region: CATRSGRAGYNEQFF. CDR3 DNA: TGTGCCACCAGGAGCGGGAGGGCCGGCTACAATGAGCAGTTCTTC. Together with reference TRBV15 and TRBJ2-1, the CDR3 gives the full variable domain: DAMVIQNPRYQVTQFGKPVTLSCSQTLNHNVMYWYQQKSSQAPKLLFHYYDKDFNNEADTPDNFQSRRPNTSFCFLDIRSPGLGDTAMYLCATRSGRAGYNEQFFGPGTRLTVL.